Here is one TCR beta chain with its context. This sample was taken from a study of blood T cell repertoires in COVID-19. For the study at large: Acute and convalescent COVID-19 samples came from the United States, Italy and Spain.

TCRdb's table, derived via immunoSEQ multiplex PCR, lists solely in-frame clones and lacks some. The sample holds more than 85,000 clones; 75% to 95% are singletons and the top ten take 3.5% to 4.5%. Germline V gene lookup returns CDR1 SGHDT and CDR2 YYEEEE. V lost 4 bases to trimming and J lost 5 bases; unmatched junction nucleotides: 7. The CDR3 loop spans 14 amino acids. The sequence derives from a man between 18 and 29 years old with acute or convalescent COVID-19. Sequencing was performed on peripheral blood. The rearrangement uses TRBV5-6 and TRBJ1-1; TRBD1 matches 8 bases. DNA for the CDR3: TGTGCCAGCAGCCCCGGACAGGGTCGGACTGAAGCTTTCTTT. Translated: CASSPGQGRTEAFF.